These T cell receptor beta chains were read from a single sample in a study of blood T cell repertoires in COVID-19. Using immunoSEQ multiplex PCR, the repertoire was profiled, and TCRdb retains in-frame clones only, with some absent. The repertoire has 90,000 to 100,000 clones, around 84% of them found once; the top ten carry roughly 2%. Sample: peripheral blood. The receptors were sampled from a man in his 70s with active or convalescent COVID-19. The CDR3 runs from the conserved cysteine through the conserved F or W. The order of the fields is CDR3 protein, CDR3 DNA, V gene, J gene, clone size, D gene. The D gene is left open where the match is weak. The listing skips clone size in some rows; elsewhere it reads once, few, many or a size class.

CDR3: CASSRTGGAEAFF
DNA: TGTGCCAGCAGCAGGACAGGGGGAGCTGAAGCTTTCTTT
V: TRBV9
J: TRBJ1-1
size: few
D: TRBD1

CDR3: CASSVGTGGNEKLFF
DNA: TGTGCCAGCAGCGTAGGGACAGGGGGGAATGAAAAACTGTTTTTT
V: TRBV5-5
J: TRBJ1-4
size: -
D: TRBD1

CDR3: CASSVEEGRTGNTIYF
DNA: TGTGCCAGCAGCGTAGAAGAAGGGAGGACTGGAAACACCATATATTTT
V: TRBV9
J: TRBJ1-3
size: medium-sized
D: -

CDR3: CASSSGALGEDEQFF
DNA: TGTGCCAGCTCTTCAGGGGCCCTAGGAGAGGATGAGCAGTTCTTC
V: TRBV6-5
J: TRBJ2-1
size: -
D: -

CDR3: CASRGQGYAEAFF
DNA: TGTGCCAGCAGGGGACAGGGTTACGCTGAAGCTTTCTTT
V: TRBV12-3/TRBV12-4
J: TRBJ1-1
size: -
D: TRBD1

CDR3: CASSMGSVNTGELFF
DNA: TGTGCCAGTAGTATGGGGAGCGTGAACACCGGGGAGCTGTTTTTT
V: TRBV19
J: TRBJ2-2
size: once
D: -

CDR3: CATSEPGTGRGEQFF
DNA: TGTGCCACCAGTGAACCTGGGACAGGGAGGGGTGAGCAGTTCTTC
V: TRBV24-1
J: TRBJ2-1
size: -
D: TRBD1

CDR3: CASRQGGDPSNQPQHF
DNA: TGTGCCAGCAGACAGGGTGGGGATCCTAGCAATCAGCCCCAGCATTTT
V: TRBV28
J: TRBJ1-5
size: -
D: -

CDR3: CASSVGSGLSTDTQYF
DNA: TGTGCCAGCAGCGTAGGTAGCGGACTTTCCACAGATACGCAGTATTTT
V: TRBV9
J: TRBJ2-3
size: -
D: -

CDR3: CASSPSRDRGSYEQYF
DNA: TGTGCCAGCTCACCATCCCGGGACAGGGGGTCCTACGAGCAGTACTTC
V: TRBV18
J: TRBJ2-7
size: -
D: TRBD1

CDR3: CASSPSGTLGETQYF
DNA: TGTGCCAGCTCACCTAGCGGCACCCTAGGAGAGACCCAGTACTTC
V: TRBV18
J: TRBJ2-5
size: -
D: -

CDR3: CASSPQGAANTEAFF
DNA: TGTGCCAGCAGCCCACAGGGGGCTGCGAACACTGAAGCTTTCTTT
V: TRBV6-6
J: TRBJ1-1
size: -
D: TRBD1

CDR3: CASAEGTGTEKLFF
DNA: TGTGCCAGCGCGGAAGGGACAGGGACGGAAAAACTGTTTTTT
V: TRBV2
J: TRBJ1-4
size: once
D: TRBD1

CDR3: CASNRLEGETQYF
DNA: TGTGCCAGCAACAGACTAGAGGGAGAGACCCAGTACTTC
V: TRBV6-5
J: TRBJ2-5
size: -
D: -

CDR3: CASSPRLASNEQFF
DNA: TGTGCCAGCAGTCCTCGACTAGCGAGCAATGAGCAGTTCTTC
V: TRBV6-5
J: TRBJ2-1
size: -
D: TRBD2

CDR3: CASSFTGGTNEKLFF
DNA: TGCGCCAGCAGTTTTACAGGGGGGACTAATGAAAAACTGTTTTTT
V: TRBV5-1
J: TRBJ1-4
size: -
D: TRBD1

CDR3: CAWSRGLAGAGDIQYF
DNA: TGTGCCTGGAGCCGGGGACTAGCGGGGGCCGGGGACATTCAGTACTTC
V: TRBV30
J: TRBJ2-4
size: -
D: TRBD2

CDR3: CASSFQDRAVEAFF
DNA: TGTGCCAGCAGCTTCCAGGACAGGGCGGTTGAAGCTTTCTTT
V: TRBV9
J: TRBJ1-1
size: once
D: TRBD1

CDR3: CASSPGGAEAFF
DNA: TGTGCCAGCTCACCAGGGGGGGCTGAAGCTTTCTTT
V: TRBV18
J: TRBJ1-1
size: -
D: -

CDR3: CASSSQTGSETQYF
DNA: TGCGCCAGCAGCTCACAGACAGGGTCGGAGACCCAGTACTTC
V: TRBV5-1
J: TRBJ2-5
size: -
D: TRBD1

CDR3: CASSQETLAGRTGELFF
DNA: TGTGCCAGCAGCCAAGAAACATTAGCGGGGCGCACCGGGGAGCTGTTTTTT
V: TRBV4-2
J: TRBJ2-2
size: few
D: TRBD2

CDR3: CASSLAVSSGNTIYF
DNA: TGCGCCAGCAGCTTGGCCGTGAGCTCTGGAAACACCATATATTTT
V: TRBV5-1
J: TRBJ1-3
size: -
D: -

CDR3: CASSAKDGNMNTEAFF
DNA: TGCGCCAGCAGCGCGAAGGACGGGAACATGAACACTGAAGCTTTCTTT
V: TRBV5-1
J: TRBJ1-1
size: -
D: -

CDR3: CASSHFGGRINYGYTF
DNA: TGTGCCAGCAGCCACTTCGGTGGGAGGATTAACTATGGCTACACCTTC
V: TRBV14
J: TRBJ1-2
size: -
D: -

CDR3: CASSLNGGSQETQYF
DNA: TGCGCCAGCAGCTTGAACGGGGGGTCCCAAGAGACCCAGTACTTC
V: TRBV5-1
J: TRBJ2-5
size: many
D: TRBD2

CDR3: CASSSQFEQFF
DNA: TGTGCCAGCAGCTCCCAATTTGAGCAGTTCTTC
V: TRBV11-2
J: TRBJ2-1
size: few
D: -

CDR3: CASSRDRVVEQYF
DNA: TGTGCCAGCAGCAGGGACAGGGTCGTCGAGCAGTACTTC
V: TRBV6-2/TRBV6-3
J: TRBJ2-7
size: -
D: TRBD1

CDR3: CASNAQQGFGGYTF
DNA: TGTGCCAGTAATGCACAACAGGGTTTTGGGGGCTACACCTTC
V: TRBV19
J: TRBJ1-2
size: -
D: -

CDR3: CASRTGMNTEAFF
DNA: TGTGCCAGCAGAACAGGGATGAACACTGAAGCTTTCTTT
V: TRBV6-6
J: TRBJ1-1
size: once
D: -

CDR3: CASSIGGVLGYTF
DNA: TGTGCCAGTAGTATAGGGGGAGTACTTGGCTACACCTTC
V: TRBV19
J: TRBJ1-2
size: -
D: -

CDR3: CASSGQGATNEKLFF
DNA: TGTGCCAGCAGCGGACAGGGGGCGACTAATGAAAAACTGTTTTTT
V: TRBV5-4
J: TRBJ1-4
size: -
D: TRBD1

CDR3: CASSPPSRTAYEQYF
DNA: TGTGCCAGCTCACCACCGTCGAGGACAGCCTACGAGCAGTACTTC
V: TRBV18
J: TRBJ2-7
size: once
D: -

CDR3: CASSLIAGTSVHEQYF
DNA: TGTGCCAGCAGTTTAATCGCCGGGACTAGCGTCCACGAGCAGTACTTC
V: TRBV27
J: TRBJ2-7
size: few
D: TRBD2

CDR3: CASSTPREGTEAFF
DNA: TGCGCCAGCAGCACCCCCCGAGAGGGCACTGAAGCTTTCTTT
V: TRBV5-1
J: TRBJ1-1
size: -
D: -

CDR3: CASSIHPGQGPTFNEQFF
DNA: TGTGCCAGCAGTATACATCCGGGACAGGGACCTACTTTCAATGAGCAGTTCTTC
V: TRBV28
J: TRBJ2-1
size: -
D: TRBD1

CDR3: CASSVPGRGGPGELFF
DNA: TGTGCCAGTAGTGTGCCGGGGCGGGGGGGCCCCGGGGAGCTGTTTTTT
V: TRBV19
J: TRBJ2-2
size: -
D: TRBD2

CDR3: CATSSGTGGNTEAFF
DNA: TGTGCCACCAGTTCCGGGACAGGGGGGAACACTGAAGCTTTCTTT
V: TRBV15
J: TRBJ1-1
size: -
D: TRBD1

CDR3: CASSRVGQANTEAFF
DNA: TGTGCCAGCTCACGCGTGGGACAGGCGAACACTGAAGCTTTCTTT
V: TRBV18
J: TRBJ1-1
size: -
D: TRBD1

CDR3: CASSPYREFTDTQYF
DNA: TGTGCCAGCAGCCCTTATCGGGAGTTCACAGATACGCAGTATTTT
V: TRBV3-1/TRBV3-2
J: TRBJ2-3
size: -
D: -

CDR3: CASSREGAGANVLTF
DNA: TGTGCCAGCAGCAGAGAAGGGGCTGGGGCCAACGTCCTGACTTTC
V: TRBV9
J: TRBJ2-6
size: -
D: -

CDR3: CASTLSGGDTGELFF
DNA: TGTGCCAGCACCCTAAGCGGCGGGGACACCGGGGAGCTGTTTTTT
V: TRBV4-2
J: TRBJ2-2
size: -
D: -

CDR3: CASSEESSGELFF
DNA: TGTGCCAGCAGTGAAGAATCATCCGGGGAGCTGTTTTTT
V: TRBV2
J: TRBJ2-2
size: -
D: -

CDR3: CASSSRPPGQANEKLFF
DNA: TGTGCCAGCAGCTCAAGACCCCCGGGACAGGCTAATGAAAAACTGTTTTTT
V: TRBV3-1/TRBV3-2
J: TRBJ1-4
size: -
D: TRBD1

CDR3: CASRGQGGNTEAFF
DNA: TGTGCCAGCAGGGGACAGGGGGGGAACACTGAAGCTTTCTTT
V: TRBV3-1/TRBV3-2
J: TRBJ1-1
size: -
D: TRBD1

CDR3: CASSRTATNEKLFF
DNA: TGTGCCAGCAGCCGGACAGCAACTAATGAAAAACTGTTTTTT
V: TRBV7-2
J: TRBJ1-4
size: -
D: -

CDR3: CATSRAFEKLFF
DNA: TGTGCCACCAGCAGAGCATTTGAAAAACTGTTTTTT
V: TRBV15
J: TRBJ1-4
size: -
D: -

CDR3: CASSLGRVNTEAFF
DNA: TGTGCCAGCAGCTTAGGCAGGGTGAACACTGAAGCTTTCTTT
V: TRBV7-2
J: TRBJ1-1
size: -
D: -

CDR3: CASTPSRQISTDTQYF
DNA: TGTGCCAGCACCCCCAGCAGGCAAATTAGCACAGATACGCAGTATTTT
V: TRBV2
J: TRBJ2-3
size: once
D: -

CDR3: CASSGPGQGFGYTF
DNA: TGTGCCAGCAGCGGACCGGGACAGGGGTTTGGCTACACCTTC
V: TRBV3-1/TRBV3-2
J: TRBJ1-2
size: -
D: TRBD1

CDR3: CASSYSGEANQPQHF
DNA: TGTGCCAGCAGTTACTCGGGGGAGGCCAATCAGCCCCAGCATTTT
V: TRBV6-6
J: TRBJ1-5
size: few
D: -

CDR3: CASRYSQGNTEAFF
DNA: TGTGCCAGCAGGTACTCACAGGGGAACACTGAAGCTTTCTTT
V: TRBV2
J: TRBJ1-1
size: -
D: -

CDR3: CASSQLGGGLARHQQFF
DNA: TGTGCCAGCAGCCAATTGGGGGGGGGACTAGCCCGGCACCAGCAGTTCTTC
V: TRBV14
J: TRBJ2-1
size: -
D: TRBD2

CDR3: CASSLVGDRTRDEKLFF
DNA: TGCGCCAGCAGCTTGGTAGGGGACAGGACCCGGGATGAAAAACTGTTTTTT
V: TRBV5-1
J: TRBJ1-4
size: -
D: TRBD1

CDR3: CSVPIQGLRETQYF
DNA: TGCAGCGTGCCGATACAGGGCCTGCGAGAGACCCAGTACTTC
V: TRBV29-1
J: TRBJ2-5
size: -
D: -

CDR3: CASSPSSSSGNTIYF
DNA: TGTGCCAGCAGCCCCTCCTCCTCCTCTGGAAACACCATATATTTT
V: TRBV9
J: TRBJ1-3
size: -
D: -

CDR3: CASSYYPGQGLDTQYF
DNA: TGTGCCAGCAGTTATTACCCGGGACAGGGGTTAGATACGCAGTATTTT
V: TRBV6-5
J: TRBJ2-3
size: -
D: TRBD1

CDR3: CASGLSPEETQYF
DNA: TGTGCTAGTGGTTTGTCCCCGGAAGAGACCCAGTACTTC
V: TRBV12-5
J: TRBJ2-5
size: -
D: -

CDR3: CTSSQDSLDRAEKLFF
DNA: TGCACCAGCAGCCAAGATAGTCTGGACAGGGCTGAAAAACTGTTTTTT
V: TRBV1
J: TRBJ1-4
size: -
D: -